This TCR beta chain was identified during a study of blood T cells in healthy people across ages. Germline lookup yields CDR1 KGHDR and CDR2 SFDVKD. V gave up 4 bases and J gave up 4 bases, with 13 bases separating them. This CDR3 has 15 residues. As concerns this clonotype: This may be a read error: a much more frequent sequence differs by one nucleotide.

Primers used in a second PCR of roughly 7 to 12 cycles were a sample-barcoded 5' primer and a J-beta primer mix. TCRdb reprocessed the 5' RACE reads via MiXCR and lists one record per CDR3 protein. The table includes about 930,000 distinct CDR3 sequences, about 27% detected once. These same records also appear under a second study, on T cells of mothers and their children.

Sequencing was done on a sample of blood. The receptor's source is a woman in her 40s in good health. The chain is built from TRBV24-1 and TRBJ2-1, with D unclear. The DNA for the CDR3 is TGTGCCACCAGTGAGCGGACCCAACAATACAATGAGCAGTTCTTC. Its protein product is CATSERTQQYNEQFF.